These 10 T cell receptor beta chains originate from one sample sequenced in a study of PD-1 blockade in classical Hodgkin lymphoma (dated by TCRdb to 2020 to 2021). The time point label of this sample denotes: cycle 1 day 1 (C1D1), immediately before nivolumab initiation. Every trial patient had relapsed following autologous stem cell transplantation, and prior brentuximab vedotin exposure was what differed among cohorts A, B and C. Library construction relied on the immunoSEQ multiplex PCR assay. Held by TCRdb, this immuneACCESS table contains in-frame sequences only and omits some clones. Under half of the omission traces to an unresolved V gene where checked; the cause of the rest is unknown. The sample yields tens of thousands of clones; 90% were counted once. The ten most abundant clones make up 9.7% of the sample. Sequences were derived from peripheral blood mononuclear cells (PBMCs), sampled at baseline. Source of these receptors: a human donor with classical Hodgkin lymphoma.

The chain couples TRBV4-1 to TRBJ1-4; D is unclear. This CDR3 is built from 15 residues. V was pared by 3 bases and J by 5 bases, with 13 bases between. Germline V CDR1 and CDR2: MGHRA, YSYEKL. CDR3 DNA sequence: TGCGCCAGCAGCCAGAGGGTTGGCCGAAATGAAAAACTGTTTTTT. This sequence encodes CASSQRVGRNEKLFF.

The rearrangement joins TRBV28 to TRBJ2-7; no reliable D call. The germline CDR1 and CDR2 sequences are MDHEN and SYDVKM. Trimming cost V 6 bases and J 0 bases, with 12 bases left between them. The CDR3 runs 14 residues. The CDR3 nucleotides are TGTGCCAGCAGGGATCTAGTAACCTCCTACGAGCAGTACTTC. Amino acids: CASRDLVTSYEQYF.

The CDR3 region is CASSLSGWPTDTQYF. CDR3 in DNA: TGTGCCAGCAGTTTATCTGGGTGGCCCACAGATACGCAGTATTTT. The V call is TRBV27, the J call TRBJ2-3; D call uncertain. The CDR3 contains 15 residues. Germline CDR1 MNHEY, CDR2 SMNVEV (reference sequence). Trimming took off 0 bases at V and 2 bases at J, with 9 bases between the two ends.

The rearrangement uses TRBV5-5 and TRBJ1-6, with D hard to call. This CDR3 has 17 residues. V was clipped by 1 base and J by 0 bases, with 11 bases between them. Germline values: CDR1 SGHKS, CDR2 YYEKEE (reference sequence). CDR3 sequence (DNA): TGTGCCAGCAGCTTGCCGAATGTAGTCTCCTATAATTCACCCCTCCACTTT. Translating it yields CASSLPNVVSYNSPLHF.

The chain couples TRBV6-5 to TRBJ2-2; D not certain. V was shortened by 6 bases and J by 6 bases, with 17 bases between the two germline ends. This CDR3 has 15 residues. CDR1 is MNHEY and CDR2 is SVGAGI in the germline V gene. The DNA of the CDR3 is TGTGCCAGCAGACTCTTGGCTACTAAGGCCGGGGAGCTGTTTTTT. Amino acid sequence: CASRLLATKAGELFF.

This chain joins TRBV7-2 and TRBJ1-2; 7 bases align to TRBD1. Germline CDR1 is SGHTA and CDR2 is FQGNSA. The V segment lost 1 base and the J segment 2 bases; nucleotides outside the gene matches: 7. There are 16 residues in the CDR3. CDR3 sequence: CASSLVYVGGNYGYTF. CDR3 sequence (DNA): TGTGCCAGCAGCTTAGTTTATGTAGGGGGCAACTATGGCTACACCTTC.

This chain connects TRBV28 to TRBJ2-3; D possibly corresponds to TRBD2 (5 bases). CDR3 length: 15 amino acids. Trimming pared 6 bases from V and 4 bases from J, leaving 17 bases between. Germline V lookup: CDR1 MDHEN, CDR2 SYDVKM. CDR3 sequence reads: CASSPPGRMPDTQYF. The CDR3, as DNA: TGTGCCAGCAGCCCCCCGGGGAGAATGCCAGATACGCAGTATTTT.

V and J are TRBV10-2 and TRBJ1-5, with D unresolved. The CDR3 runs 13 residues. The germline gives CDR1 WSHSY, CDR2 SAAADI. V dropped 3 bases and J dropped 2 bases, with 5 bases sitting between them. CDR3 in DNA: TGCGCCAGCAGTGACATGGGCAATCAGCCCCAGCATTTT. It is translated as CASSDMGNQPQHF.

The chain is built from TRBV6-1 and TRBJ2-1; 7 bases fit TRBD1. CDR3 length equals 13 residues. The V gene end was trimmed by 8 bases and the J gene end by 3 bases; junction bases not matched to a gene: 4. The germline V gene has CDR1 MNHNS and CDR2 SASEGT. DNA of the CDR3: TGTGCCAGCGGCCGGGACAGCTACAATGAGCAGTTCTTC. Translated: CASGRDSYNEQFF.

In regard to this clone: The CDR3 end shows no conserved phenylalanine or tryptophan, and so a read error is likely. This chain uses TRBV28 with TRBJ1-6, with a tentative D call TRBD1 (5 bases). V gave up 6 bases and J gave up 5 bases, with 8 bases separating them. The CDR3 is 13 residues long. Per germline, CDR1 MDHEN and CDR2 SYDVKM. The CDR3 DNA reads TGTGCCAGCAGGTGGGGCAATAATTCACCCCTCCACCTT. Residues: CASRWGNNSPLHL.